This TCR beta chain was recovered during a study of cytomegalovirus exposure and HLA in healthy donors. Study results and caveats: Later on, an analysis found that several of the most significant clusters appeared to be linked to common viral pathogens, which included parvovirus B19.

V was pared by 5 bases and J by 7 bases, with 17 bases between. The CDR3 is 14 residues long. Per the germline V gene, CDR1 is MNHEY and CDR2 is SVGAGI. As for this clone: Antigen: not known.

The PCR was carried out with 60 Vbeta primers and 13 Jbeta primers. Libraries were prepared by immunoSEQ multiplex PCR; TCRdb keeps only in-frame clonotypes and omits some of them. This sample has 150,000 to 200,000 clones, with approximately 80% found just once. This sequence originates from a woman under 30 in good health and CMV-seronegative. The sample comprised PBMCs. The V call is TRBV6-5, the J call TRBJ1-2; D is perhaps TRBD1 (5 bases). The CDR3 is CASSESEGVGGYTF. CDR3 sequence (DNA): TGTGCCAGCAGTGAATCGGAAGGGGTCGGTGGCTACACCTTC.